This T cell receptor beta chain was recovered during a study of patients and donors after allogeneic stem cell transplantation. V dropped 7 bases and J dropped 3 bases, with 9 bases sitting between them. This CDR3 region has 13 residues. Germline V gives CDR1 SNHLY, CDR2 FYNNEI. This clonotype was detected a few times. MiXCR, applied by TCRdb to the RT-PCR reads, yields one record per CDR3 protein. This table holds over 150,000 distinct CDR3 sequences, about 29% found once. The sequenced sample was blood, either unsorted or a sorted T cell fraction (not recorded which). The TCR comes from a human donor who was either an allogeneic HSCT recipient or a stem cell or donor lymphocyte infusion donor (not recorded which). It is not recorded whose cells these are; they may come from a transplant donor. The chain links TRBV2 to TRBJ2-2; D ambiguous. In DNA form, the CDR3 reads TGTGCCAGCAAGGTCGGTTACACCGGGGAGCTGTTTTTT. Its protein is CASKVGYTGELFF. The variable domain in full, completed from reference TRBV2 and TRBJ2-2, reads EPEVTQTPSHQVTQMGQEVILRCVPISNHLYFYWYRQILGQKVEFLVSFYNNEISEKSEIFDDQFSVERPDGSNFTLKIRSTKLEDSAMYFCASKVGYTGELFFGEGSRLTVL.